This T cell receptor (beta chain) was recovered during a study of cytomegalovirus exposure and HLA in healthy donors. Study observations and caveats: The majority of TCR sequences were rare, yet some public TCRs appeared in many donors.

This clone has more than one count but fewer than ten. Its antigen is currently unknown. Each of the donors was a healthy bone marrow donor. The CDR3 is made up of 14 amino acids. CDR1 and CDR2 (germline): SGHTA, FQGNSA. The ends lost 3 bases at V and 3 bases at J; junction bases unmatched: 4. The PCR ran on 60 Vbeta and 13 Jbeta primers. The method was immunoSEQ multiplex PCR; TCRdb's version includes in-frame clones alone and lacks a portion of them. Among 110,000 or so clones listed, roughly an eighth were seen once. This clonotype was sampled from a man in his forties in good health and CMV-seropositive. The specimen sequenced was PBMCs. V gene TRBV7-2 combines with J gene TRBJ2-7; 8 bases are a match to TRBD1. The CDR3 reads CASSFQTGDYEQYF. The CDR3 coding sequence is TGTGCCAGCAGCTTCCAGACAGGGGACTACGAGCAGTACTTC.